The 5 T cell receptor beta chains below all came from one sample that was sequenced in a study of siplizumab effects on memory and regulatory T cells. Assay used: immunoSEQ multiplex PCR; TCRdb lists only in-frame clones, some missing. This sample carries 50,000 or so clones, approximately 93% of them seen once, and the ten largest clones take about 40%. The sequenced sample consisted of CD8+ T cells sorted from blood. The receptors here all came from a human donor in good health.

The rearrangement links TRBV4-3 to TRBJ2-7; 7 bases line up with TRBD2. The CDR3 runs 17 residues. The V gene end was trimmed by 0 bases and the J gene end by 3 bases; junction bases not matched to a gene: 11. The germline gives CDR1 LGHNA, CDR2 YSLEER. The DNA for the CDR3 is TGCGCCAGCAGCCAAGATCCCCCTGGCGGGGGAAACTACGAGCAGTACTTC. Translation gives CASSQDPPGGGNYEQYF.

This clone was found a few times. V usage is TRBV9 and J usage is TRBJ2-7, with D possibly being TRBD2 (6 bases). This CDR3 region has 15 residues. Trimming shortened V by 0 bases and J by 3 bases, and 13 bases separated the two germline ends. Germline V gene data show CDR1 as SGDLS and CDR2 as YYNGEE. The CDR3 loop is CASSVDGGNIYEQYF. The CDR3 bases are TGTGCCAGCAGCGTAGACGGAGGGAATATCTACGAGCAGTACTTC.

The rearrangement joins TRBV28 to TRBJ2-7; D might be TRBD1 (5 bases). Trimming removed 7 bases at V and 4 bases at J, with 17 bases between. The CDR3 contains 14 residues. Germline CDR1 reads MDHEN; CDR2 reads SYDVKM. The CDR3, as DNA: TGTGCCAGCACCCCACTCGACGGACAATACGAGCAGTACTTC. Translation: CASTPLDGQYEQYF.

This chain uses TRBV28 with TRBJ2-7; TRBD2 matches 9 bases. With V trimmed by 4 bases and J by 0 bases, 4 bases remained unmatched. This CDR3 is 15 amino acids long. Germline lookup yields CDR1 MDHEN and CDR2 SYDVKM. Here the CDR3 DNA reads TGTGCCAGCAGTTCTAGCGGGATGGGCTCCTACGAGCAGTACTTC. It codes for CASSSSGMGSYEQYF.

The gene calls are TRBV30 and TRBJ2-5; D may match TRBD1 or TRBD2 (5 bases each). The CDR3 is 12 amino acids. Trimming left V 3 bases short and J 7 bases short, with 12 bases between. Germline values: CDR1 GTSNPN, CDR2 SVGIG (reference sequence). The CDR3 DNA follows: TGTGCCTGGAGCGCCGGGGACGTGACCCAGTACTTC. Its protein product is CAWSAGDVTQYF.